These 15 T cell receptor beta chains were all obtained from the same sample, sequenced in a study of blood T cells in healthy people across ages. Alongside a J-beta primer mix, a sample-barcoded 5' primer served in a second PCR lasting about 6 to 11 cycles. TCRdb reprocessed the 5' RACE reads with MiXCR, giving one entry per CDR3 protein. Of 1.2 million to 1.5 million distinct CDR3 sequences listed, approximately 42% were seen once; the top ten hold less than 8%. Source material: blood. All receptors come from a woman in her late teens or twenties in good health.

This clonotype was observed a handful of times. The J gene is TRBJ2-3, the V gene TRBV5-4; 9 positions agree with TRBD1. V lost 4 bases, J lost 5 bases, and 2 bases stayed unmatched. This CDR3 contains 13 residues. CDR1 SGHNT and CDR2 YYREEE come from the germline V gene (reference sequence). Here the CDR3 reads CASSRDREDTQYF. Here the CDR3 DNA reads TGTGCCAGCAGCAGGGACAGGGAAGATACGCAGTATTTT.

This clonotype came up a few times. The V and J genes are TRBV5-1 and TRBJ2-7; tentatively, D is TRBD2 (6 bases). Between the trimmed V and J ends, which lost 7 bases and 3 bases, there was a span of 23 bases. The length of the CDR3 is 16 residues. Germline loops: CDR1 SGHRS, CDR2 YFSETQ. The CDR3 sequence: CASANSGSPVGYEQYF. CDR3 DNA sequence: TGCGCCAGCGCCAATAGCGGCAGCCCCGTAGGCTACGAGCAGTACTTC.

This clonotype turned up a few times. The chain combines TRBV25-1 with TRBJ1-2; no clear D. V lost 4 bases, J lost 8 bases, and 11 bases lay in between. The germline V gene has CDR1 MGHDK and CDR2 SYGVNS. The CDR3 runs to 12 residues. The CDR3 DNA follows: TGTGCCAGCAGTGGGGGATTGAGGGGCTACACCTTC. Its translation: CASSGGLRGYTF.

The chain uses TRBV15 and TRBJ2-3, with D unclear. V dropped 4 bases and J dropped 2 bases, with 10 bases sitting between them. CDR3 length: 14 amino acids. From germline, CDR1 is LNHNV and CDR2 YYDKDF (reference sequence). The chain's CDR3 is CATSTNPFTDTQYF. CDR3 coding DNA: TGTGCCACCAGCACCAATCCTTTCACAGATACGCAGTATTTT.

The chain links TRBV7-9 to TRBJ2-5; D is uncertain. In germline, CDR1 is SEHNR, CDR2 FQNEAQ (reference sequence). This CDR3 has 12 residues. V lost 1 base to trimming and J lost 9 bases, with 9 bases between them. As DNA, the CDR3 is TGTGCCAGCAGCTTAGGGATAGACTCCCAGTACTTC. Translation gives CASSLGIDSQYF.

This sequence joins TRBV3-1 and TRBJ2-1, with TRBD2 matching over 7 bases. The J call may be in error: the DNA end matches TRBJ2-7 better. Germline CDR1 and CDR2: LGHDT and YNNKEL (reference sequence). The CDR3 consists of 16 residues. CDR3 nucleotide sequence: TGTGCCAGCAGCCCGACCCTCAGCGGGACCTACAGTGAGCAGTACTTC. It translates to CASSPTLSGTYSEQYF.

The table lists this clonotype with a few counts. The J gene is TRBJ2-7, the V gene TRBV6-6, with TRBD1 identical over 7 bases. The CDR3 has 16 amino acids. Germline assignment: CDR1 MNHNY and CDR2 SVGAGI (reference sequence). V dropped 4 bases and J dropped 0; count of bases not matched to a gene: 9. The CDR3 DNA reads TGTGCCAGCAGTTCCATACGACAGGGCAACTCCTACGAGCAGTACTTC. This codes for CASSSIRQGNSYEQYF.

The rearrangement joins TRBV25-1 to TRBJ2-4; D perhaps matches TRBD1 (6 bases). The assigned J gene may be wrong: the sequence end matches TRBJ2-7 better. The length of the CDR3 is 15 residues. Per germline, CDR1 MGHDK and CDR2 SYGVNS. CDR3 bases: TGTGCCAGCAGTACCGTTTGGGACAACCGTTACGAGCAGTACTTC. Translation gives CASSTVWDNRYEQYF.

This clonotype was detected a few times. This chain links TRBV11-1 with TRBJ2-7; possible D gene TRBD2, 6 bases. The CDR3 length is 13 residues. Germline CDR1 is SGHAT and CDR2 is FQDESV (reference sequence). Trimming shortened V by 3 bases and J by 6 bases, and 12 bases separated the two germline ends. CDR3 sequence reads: CASSFAGRSEQYF. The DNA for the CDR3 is TGTGCCAGCAGCTTTGCGGGACGTAGCGAGCAGTACTTC. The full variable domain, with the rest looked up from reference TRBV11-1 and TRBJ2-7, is EAEVAQSPRYKITEKSQAVAFWCDPISGHATLYWYRQILGQGPELLVQFQDESVVDDSQLPKDRFSAERLKGVDSTLKIQPAELGDSAMYLCASSFAGRSEQYFGPGTRLTVT.

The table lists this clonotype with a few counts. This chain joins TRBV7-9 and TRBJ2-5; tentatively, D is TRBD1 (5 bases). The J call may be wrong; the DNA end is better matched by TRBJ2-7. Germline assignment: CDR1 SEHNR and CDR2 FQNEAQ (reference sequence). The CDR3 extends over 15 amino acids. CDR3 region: CASSLTVPLSYEQYF. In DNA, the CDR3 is TGTGCCAGCAGCCTGACAGTGCCCCTTTCCTACGAGCAGTACTTC.

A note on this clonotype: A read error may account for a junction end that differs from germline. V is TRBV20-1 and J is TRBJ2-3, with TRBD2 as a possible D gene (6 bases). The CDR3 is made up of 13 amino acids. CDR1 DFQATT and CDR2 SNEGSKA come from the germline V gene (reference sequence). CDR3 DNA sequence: TGCAGTGCCATTGCGGAGGGCACGGATACGCAGTATTTT. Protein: CSAIAEGTDTQYF.

Here the CDR3 reads CASSWTSGEGETQYF. CDR3 in DNA: TGTGCCAGCAGCTGGACTAGCGGGGAGGGGGAGACCCAGTACTTC. The V gene is TRBV2, the J gene TRBJ2-5; 12 positions match TRBD2. V lost 6 bases to trimming and J lost 5 bases; unmatched junction nucleotides: 7. The CDR3 spans 15 residues. From germline, CDR1 is SNHLY and CDR2 FYNNEI.

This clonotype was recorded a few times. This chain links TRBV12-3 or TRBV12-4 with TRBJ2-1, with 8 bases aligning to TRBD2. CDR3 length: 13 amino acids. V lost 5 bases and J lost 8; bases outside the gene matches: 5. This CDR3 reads CASSPSGGYEQFF. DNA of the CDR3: TGTGCCAGCAGTCCATCGGGGGGGTATGAGCAGTTCTTC.

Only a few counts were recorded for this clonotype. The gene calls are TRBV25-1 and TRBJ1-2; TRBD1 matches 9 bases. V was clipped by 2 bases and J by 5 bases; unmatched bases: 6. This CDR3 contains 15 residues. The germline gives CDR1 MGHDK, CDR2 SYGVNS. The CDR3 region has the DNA TGTGCCAGCAGTGAAGCCGGGACAGGGATATATGGCTACACCTTC. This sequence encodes CASSEAGTGIYGYTF.

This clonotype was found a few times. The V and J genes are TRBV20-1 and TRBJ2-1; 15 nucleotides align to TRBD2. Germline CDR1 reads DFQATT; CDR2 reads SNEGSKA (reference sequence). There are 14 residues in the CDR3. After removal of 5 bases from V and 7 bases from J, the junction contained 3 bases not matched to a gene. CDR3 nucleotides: TGCAGTGCTCACGGGACTAGCGGGGGGAATGAGCAGTTCTTC. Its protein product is CSAHGTSGGNEQFF.